This entry is about one T cell receptor (beta chain). The data stem from a study of cytomegalovirus exposure and HLA in healthy donors. The PCR employed 60 Vbeta primers together with 13 Jbeta primers. Sequenced by immunoSEQ multiplex PCR; TCRdb stores in-frame clones only, minus some. The sample records 200,000 or so clones, more than 60% being singletons. The CDR3 totals 15 residues. Unmatched junction bases numbered 9, after V lost 7 bases and J lost 8 bases. CDR1 and CDR2 from the germline V gene are MDHEN and SYDVKM. This TCR was sampled from a woman under 40 in good health and CMV-seropositive. The sequenced material came from PBMCs. The V call is TRBV28, the J call TRBJ2-1, with 12 bases that match TRBD2. In DNA form, the CDR3 reads TGTGCCAGCACCGTACTAGCGGGGGGACTATATGAGCAGTTCTTC. This encodes CASTVLAGGLYEQFF.